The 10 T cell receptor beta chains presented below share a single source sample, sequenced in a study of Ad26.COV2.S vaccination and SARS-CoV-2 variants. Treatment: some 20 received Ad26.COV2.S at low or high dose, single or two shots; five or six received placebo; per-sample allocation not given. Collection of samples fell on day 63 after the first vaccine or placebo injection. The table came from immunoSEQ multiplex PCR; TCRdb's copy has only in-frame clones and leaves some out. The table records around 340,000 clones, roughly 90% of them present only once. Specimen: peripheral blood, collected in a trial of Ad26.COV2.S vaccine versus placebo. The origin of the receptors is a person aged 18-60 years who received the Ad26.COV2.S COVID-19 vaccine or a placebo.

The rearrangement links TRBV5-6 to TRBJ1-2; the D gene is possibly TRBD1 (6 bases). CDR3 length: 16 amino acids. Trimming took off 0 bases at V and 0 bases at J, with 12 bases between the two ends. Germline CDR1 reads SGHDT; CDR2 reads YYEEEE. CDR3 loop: CASSLGRTAANYGYTF. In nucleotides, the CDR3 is TGTGCCAGCAGCTTGGGTCGGACAGCCGCTAACTATGGCTACACCTTC.

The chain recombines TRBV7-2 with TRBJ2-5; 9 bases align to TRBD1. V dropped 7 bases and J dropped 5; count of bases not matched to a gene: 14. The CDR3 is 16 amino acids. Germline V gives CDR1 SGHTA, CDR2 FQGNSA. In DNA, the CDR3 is TGTGCCAGCACCCCTGACAGGGGGGCATTGGTGGAGACCCAGTACTTC. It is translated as CASTPDRGALVETQYF. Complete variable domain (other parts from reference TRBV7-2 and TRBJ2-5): GAGVSQSPSNKVTEKGKDVELRCDPISGHTALYWYRQSLGQGLEFLIYFQGNSAPDKSGLPSDRFSAERTGGSVSTLTIQRTQQEDSAVYLCASTPDRGALVETQYFGPGTRLLVL.

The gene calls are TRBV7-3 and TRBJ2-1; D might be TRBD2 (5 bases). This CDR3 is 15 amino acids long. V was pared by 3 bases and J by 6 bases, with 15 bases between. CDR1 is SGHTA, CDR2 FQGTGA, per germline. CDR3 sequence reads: CASSFTGVPGNEQFF. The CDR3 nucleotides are TGTGCCAGCAGCTTTACCGGGGTCCCGGGCAATGAGCAGTTCTTC.

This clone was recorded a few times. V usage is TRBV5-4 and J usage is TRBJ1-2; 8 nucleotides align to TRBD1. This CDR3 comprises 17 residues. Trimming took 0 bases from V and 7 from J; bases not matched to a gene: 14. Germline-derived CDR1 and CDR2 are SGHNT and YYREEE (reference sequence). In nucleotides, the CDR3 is TGTGCCAGCAGCTTGGGGGCCGTGGACAGGGATAGAGGTGGCTACACCTTC. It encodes CASSLGAVDRDRGGYTF.

CDR3 nucleotide sequence: TGTGCCAGTAGTTTAACTCTGTCCAGCTCTGGAAACACCATATATTTT. It yields the protein CASSLTLSSSGNTIYF. The rearrangement links TRBV19 to TRBJ1-3; D is unclear. The CDR3 consists of 16 residues. The germline V gene has CDR1 LNHDA and CDR2 SQIVND (reference sequence). Trimming took 5 bases from V and 0 from J, leaving 14 bases between them.

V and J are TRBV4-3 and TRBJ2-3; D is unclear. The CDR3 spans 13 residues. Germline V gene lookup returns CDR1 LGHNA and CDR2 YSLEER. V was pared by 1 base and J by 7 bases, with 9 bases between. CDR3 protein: CASSQGLGNTQYF. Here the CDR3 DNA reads TGCGCCAGCAGCCAAGGGCTAGGGAATACGCAGTATTTT.

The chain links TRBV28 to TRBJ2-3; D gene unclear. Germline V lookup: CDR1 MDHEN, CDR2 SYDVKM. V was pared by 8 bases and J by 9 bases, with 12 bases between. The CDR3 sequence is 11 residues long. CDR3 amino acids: CASGEHPTQYF. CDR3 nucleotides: TGTGCCAGCGGAGAACACCCCACGCAGTATTTT.

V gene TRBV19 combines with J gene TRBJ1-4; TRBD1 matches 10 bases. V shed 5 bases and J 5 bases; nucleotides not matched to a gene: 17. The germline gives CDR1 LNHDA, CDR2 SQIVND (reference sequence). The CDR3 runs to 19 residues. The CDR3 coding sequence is TGTGCCAGTAGTTGGGGTCCGGGACAGGGGCCGTTCTTAAATGAAAAACTGTTTTTT. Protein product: CASSWGPGQGPFLNEKLFF.

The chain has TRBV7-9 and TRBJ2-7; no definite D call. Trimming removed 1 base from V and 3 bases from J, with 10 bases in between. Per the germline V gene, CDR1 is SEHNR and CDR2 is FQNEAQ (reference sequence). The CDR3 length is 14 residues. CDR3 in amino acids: CASSLVHGFYEQYF. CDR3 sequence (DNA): TGTGCCAGCAGCTTAGTACACGGCTTCTACGAGCAGTACTTC. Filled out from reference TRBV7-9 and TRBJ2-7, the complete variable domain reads DTGVSQNPRHKITKRGQNVTFRCDPISEHNRLYWYRQTLGQGPEFLTYFQNEAQLEKSRLLSDRFSAERPKGSFSTLEIQRTEQGDSAMYLCASSLVHGFYEQYFGPGTRLTVT.

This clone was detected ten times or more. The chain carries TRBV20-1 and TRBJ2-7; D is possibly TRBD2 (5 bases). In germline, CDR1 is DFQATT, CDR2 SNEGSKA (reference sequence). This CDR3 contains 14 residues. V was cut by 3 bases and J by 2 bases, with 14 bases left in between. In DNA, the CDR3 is TGCAGTGCTAGTGGTCTAGCTGGAACCTACGAGCAGTACTTC. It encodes CSASGLAGTYEQYF.